This T cell receptor beta chain came from a study of blood T cells in healthy people across ages. General observations from the study: Per million T cells, TCR beta diversity dropped roughly linearly as age increased.

From germline, CDR1 is SEHNR and CDR2 FQNEAQ (reference sequence). The CDR3 length is 20 residues. V shed 2 bases, J shed 8 bases, and the junction held 17 bases outside the gene matches. PCR was performed a second time for about 7 to 11 cycles using a sample-barcoded 5' primer and a J-beta primer mix. The authors tagged each cDNA molecule using a template-switch adaptor with 12 random nucleotides. TCRdb reprocessed the 5' RACE reads with MiXCR, giving one entry per CDR3 protein. Among around 1.5 million distinct CDR3 sequences listed, roughly 64% were seen once. No fewer than 7 million PBMCs went into each sample. In the case of this clonotype: Its antigen remains unidentified.

Sequenced material: blood. V and J are TRBV7-9 and TRBJ2-1, with TRBD2 identical over 14 bases. The clonotype was recovered from a man in his late teens or twenties in good health. CDR3 residues: CASSLPRTSGGPGFGDEQFF. The CDR3 DNA reads TGTGCCAGCAGCTTACCCCGGACTAGCGGGGGGCCCGGATTCGGCGATGAGCAGTTCTTC. The whole variable domain, filled in from reference TRBV7-9 and TRBJ2-1, reads DTGVSQNPRHKITKRGQNVTFRCDPISEHNRLYWYRQTLGQGPEFLTYFQNEAQLEKSRLLSDRFSAERPKGSFSTLEIQRTEQGDSAMYLCASSLPRTSGGPGFGDEQFFGPGTRLTVL.